The 15 T cell receptor beta chains below were found in one sample sequenced in a study of blood T cell repertoires in COVID-19. TCRdb's copy holds only in-frame clones and misses some; the assay was immunoSEQ multiplex PCR. This sample carries 400,000 to 550,000 clones, around 89% of them seen once, and the ten largest clones take roughly 4.3%. Sequencing was performed on peripheral blood. The source is a woman aged 30 to 39 with acute or convalescent COVID-19.

This chain connects TRBV28 to TRBJ2-1, with a weak D call TRBD1 (6 bases). This CDR3 contains 15 residues. Per germline, CDR1 MDHEN and CDR2 SYDVKM. The V end was cut by 6 bases, the J end by 8 bases, with 20 bases between. In nucleotides, the CDR3 is TGTGCCAGCAGCGTAGGACAGTTTTTTGGCGATGAGCAGTTCTTC. Protein product: CASSVGQFFGDEQFF.

This clone came up many times. Other DNA sequences from this sample encode an identical CDR3 as well. The chain combines TRBV7-9 with TRBJ2-5, with 8 bases aligning to TRBD1. Germline assignment: CDR1 SEHNR and CDR2 FQNEAQ (reference sequence). V was pared by 1 base and J by 5 bases, with 3 bases of the junction left unmatched. This CDR3 contains 14 residues. The CDR3 is CASSLGQGWETQYF. The CDR3, as DNA: TGTGCCAGCAGCTTAGGACAGGGGTGGGAGACCCAGTACTTC.

This chain connects TRBV4-2 to TRBJ1-1; the D is unclear. Germline V gene sequence: CDR1 LGHNA, CDR2 YNFKEQ. The V and J ends lost 6 bases and 1 base respectively, with 6 bases between them. CDR3 length equals 12 residues. CDR3 in amino acids: CASRTQNTEAFF. The CDR3 coding sequence is TGTGCCAGCAGAACACAGAACACTGAAGCTTTCTTT.

The chain couples TRBV10-2 to TRBJ1-4; D ambiguous. CDR3 length: 13 amino acids. Germline lookup yields CDR1 WSHSY and CDR2 SAAADI. V was shortened by 3 bases and J by 8 bases, with 10 bases between the two germline ends. The DNA of the CDR3 is TGCGCCAGCAGTGAAGCAGCGGGGGAAAAACTGTTTTTT. This codes for CASSEAAGEKLFF.

The chain carries TRBV14 and TRBJ2-2, with TRBD2 matching over 11 bases. V was clipped by 0 bases and J by 7 bases; unmatched bases: 16. Germline V gives CDR1 SGHDN, CDR2 FVKESK. This CDR3 spans 20 amino acids. CDR3 protein: CASSQDFGLAGGQRDGELFF. CDR3 coding DNA: TGTGCCAGCAGCCAAGATTTCGGGCTAGCGGGGGGTCAACGGGACGGGGAGCTGTTTTTT.

V gene TRBV24-1 combines with J gene TRBJ2-7, with TRBD2 matching 12 bases. Trimming removed 4 bases from V and 3 bases from J; junction bases left unmatched: 6. Germline V gives CDR1 KGHDR, CDR2 SFDVKD. This CDR3 has 16 residues. In DNA form, the CDR3 reads TGTGCCACCAGTGACTCCAGGACTAGCGGGAACTACGAGCAGTACTTC. Translated: CATSDSRTSGNYEQYF.

The chain uses TRBV27 and TRBJ1-6; a possible D gene is TRBD1 (6 bases). Germline V gene sequence: CDR1 MNHEY, CDR2 SMNVEV (reference sequence). Trimming shortened V by 6 bases and J by 6 bases, and 12 bases separated the two germline ends. The CDR3 totals 14 residues. CDR3 residues: CASRRDTTNSPLHF. The CDR3 DNA reads TGTGCCAGCAGGAGGGACACGACTAATTCACCCCTCCACTTT.

This clone was seen just once. The gene calls are TRBV12-3 or TRBV12-4 and TRBJ2-5, with unresolved D. This CDR3 has 13 residues. V gave up 3 bases and J gave up 3 bases, with 8 bases separating them. The CDR3 coding sequence is TGTGCCAGCAGTTTCGGGTGGGAAGAGACCCAGTACTTC. Protein: CASSFGWEETQYF.

V and J are TRBV7-3 and TRBJ2-5; D may be TRBD2 (6 bases). This CDR3 comprises 13 residues. The V gene's germline CDR1 is SGHTA and CDR2 FQGTGA. Trimming removed 1 base at V and 7 bases at J, with 10 bases between. The CDR3 sequence is CASSLNSGGTQYF. The CDR3 coding sequence is TGTGCCAGCAGCTTAAATTCCGGGGGGACCCAGTACTTC.

The chain uses TRBV19 and TRBJ2-5; D remains ambiguous. Trimming left V 3 bases short and J 2 bases short, with 13 bases between. This CDR3 spans 15 amino acids. The germline gives CDR1 LNHDA, CDR2 SQIVND (reference sequence). CDR3 DNA sequence: TGTGCCAGTAGTATGTTAAGAGGCCAGCAAGAGACCCAGTACTTC. Translation gives CASSMLRGQQETQYF.

The chain carries TRBV2 and TRBJ1-6; D call uncertain. Germline-derived CDR1 and CDR2 are SNHLY and FYNNEI. The V end lost 11 bases, the J end lost 0 bases, and 8 bases lay between the germline ends. CDR3 size: 13 residues. Here the CDR3 reads CAGRSSYNSPLHF. The DNA of the CDR3 is TGTGCCGGAAGGAGCTCCTATAATTCACCCCTCCACTTT.

The rearrangement links TRBV5-1 to TRBJ1-3, with unresolved D. Germline V gene sequence: CDR1 SGHRS, CDR2 YFSETQ. The CDR3 totals 17 residues. V was clipped by 4 bases and J by 0 bases, with 17 bases between them. CDR3 DNA: TGCGCCAGCAGCCCCCGATTTGAGCCCTACTCTGGAAACACCATATATTTT. It codes for CASSPRFEPYSGNTIYF.

This clone was counted only a few times. The chain employs TRBV5-4 and TRBJ2-7; 7 bases line up with TRBD2. The CDR3 has 14 residues. Losses at the gene ends were 3 bases for V and 2 bases for J; bases not matched to a gene: 5. The germline V gene has CDR1 SGHNT and CDR2 YYREEE (reference sequence). CDR3: CASSSQAGTYEQYF. CDR3 in DNA: TGTGCCAGCAGCTCCCAAGCGGGGACCTACGAGCAGTACTTC.

The CDR3 reads CASSQDDSGYTEAFF. The CDR3 nucleotides read TGTGCCAGCAGCCAAGACGACAGCGGGTACACTGAAGCTTTCTTT. The chain joins TRBV4-2 to TRBJ1-1, with D possibly TRBD1 on 5 matching bases. V lost 0 bases and J 3 bases, leaving 11 bases between the germline ends. CDR1 LGHNA and CDR2 YNFKEQ come from the germline V gene. The CDR3 contains 15 residues.

The rearrangement links TRBV24-1 to TRBJ1-5, with D uncertain. The V and J ends lost 9 bases and 0 bases respectively, with 11 bases between them. Germline assignment: CDR1 KGHDR and CDR2 SFDVKD. This CDR3 contains 14 residues. Written as DNA, the CDR3 is TGTGCCACCGGGCCAGGTATTAGCAATCAGCCCCAGCATTTT. Translating it yields CATGPGISNQPQHF.